This T cell receptor (beta chain) was captured in a study of response to subunit inactivated influenza vaccine (dated by TCRdb to the late 2010s). About the full investigation: Deep quantitative T cell receptor repertoire profiling was used in the study to track responses to a trivalent subunit inactivated influenza vaccine. Here is what the overall study found, with its caveats: According to the authors, only a limited number of new T cells may be recruited by each seasonal influenza vaccination.

Libraries were constructed by RT-PCR. Sequencing was carried out with an Illumina HiSeq 2500. Through fastp at Q25 and MiXCR, TCRdb rebuilt clones from the public reads, retaining in-frame beta chains. Under each unique CDR3 protein, matching rows form one entry showing the most common genes and DNA. Recorded for this sample are approximately 200,000 distinct CDR3 sequences; about 15% of them occurred a single time. Under 30% of the sample rests with the top ten. The CDR3 numbers 13 residues from cysteine through phenylalanine. CDR3 DNA only is kept here, 39 bases in frame from base 1. The germline ends are 10 bases apart after V is trimmed by 4 bases and J by 4 bases. Looking up the germline V gene yields CDR1 MNHNS and CDR2 SASEGT. About this clonotype itself: Its antigen remains undetermined. Base quality data are lacking; no much larger clone is found one base away.

This specimen consisted of CD8+ T cells sorted from PBMCs, obtained 5 days after vaccination. The receptor was derived from a man between 45 and 60 years old who received an inactivated influenza vaccine. Donor details come from another sample of the same person, matched by shared clones. The chain is encoded by TRBV6-1 joined to TRBJ1-1; 5 matching bases give a weak D call of TRBD1. The DNA sequence is as follows: TGTGCCAGCAGTGCGATGGGGGTCACTGAAGCTTTCTTT. Protein translation: CASSAMGVTEAFF.